These T cell receptor beta chains were read from a single sample in a study of blood T cell repertoires in COVID-19. Clones were sequenced by immunoSEQ multiplex PCR, and TCRdb holds only the in-frame ones, with some missing. The data show 55,000 to 80,000 clones, 80% to 90% seen once. The source material was peripheral blood. The source is a man in his fifties or sixties with acute or convalescent COVID-19. The CDR3 runs from the conserved cysteine through the conserved F or W.

j_call: TRBJ2-5
v_call: TRBV2
cdr3_aa: CASRQFQETQYF

j_call: TRBJ2-7
v_call: TRBV28
cdr3_aa: CASSFGLGGNEQYF

j_call: TRBJ1-5
v_call: TRBV28
cdr3_aa: CASSYTGVSSQPQHF

j_call: TRBJ1-1
v_call: TRBV9
cdr3_aa: CASSVQQGNTEAFF

j_call: TRBJ2-4
v_call: TRBV4-2
cdr3_aa: CASSQVGEGGKNIQYF

j_call: TRBJ2-1
v_call: TRBV5-1
cdr3_aa: CASRLANKVAGAWVLVNEQFF

j_call: TRBJ1-1
v_call: TRBV7-9
cdr3_aa: CASRAGTENTEAFF

j_call: TRBJ2-3
v_call: TRBV5-4
cdr3_aa: CASSLERARTDTQYF

j_call: TRBJ1-1
v_call: TRBV7-9
cdr3_aa: CASSSTRAMNTEAFF

j_call: TRBJ1-2
v_call: TRBV28
cdr3_aa: CASKTQGGGYGYTF

j_call: TRBJ2-5
v_call: TRBV5-6
cdr3_aa: CASSTQALETQYF

j_call: TRBJ1-1
v_call: TRBV7-2
cdr3_aa: CASSLAGQNTEAFF

j_call: TRBJ1-1
v_call: TRBV10-3
cdr3_aa: CAVSGTGNTEAFF

j_call: TRBJ2-5
v_call: TRBV5-8
cdr3_aa: CASSFVVVDRGGGETQYF

j_call: TRBJ2-2
v_call: TRBV21-1
cdr3_aa: CASSKGPNRGTGELFF

j_call: TRBJ2-1
v_call: TRBV7-3
cdr3_aa: CASSPRGGLNEQFF

j_call: TRBJ2-1
v_call: TRBV27
cdr3_aa: CASRRITSYNEQFF

j_call: TRBJ1-6
v_call: TRBV28
cdr3_aa: CASSSGFRDSPLHF

j_call: TRBJ2-7
v_call: TRBV9
cdr3_aa: CASSERDRSYEQYF

j_call: TRBJ1-5
v_call: TRBV24-1
cdr3_aa: CATSGSDSNQPQHF

j_call: TRBJ2-5
v_call: TRBV2
cdr3_aa: CASRSSPGTQYF

j_call: TRBJ1-5
v_call: TRBV6-5
cdr3_aa: CASRTRVDGYQPQHF

j_call: TRBJ2-7
v_call: TRBV2
cdr3_aa: CASRDRGEQYF

j_call: TRBJ1-1
v_call: TRBV6-2/TRBV6-3
cdr3_aa: CASSHGTDTEAFF

j_call: TRBJ2-1
v_call: TRBV24-1
cdr3_aa: CATSDLKTGGLQGDEQFF

j_call: TRBJ2-7
v_call: TRBV5-8
cdr3_aa: CASSHDTYEQYF

j_call: TRBJ2-1
v_call: TRBV10-1
cdr3_aa: CASSAGLDAYNEQFF

j_call: TRBJ2-5
v_call: TRBV11-3
cdr3_aa: CASSLEGLAQETQYF

j_call: TRBJ2-1
v_call: TRBV3-1/TRBV3-2
cdr3_aa: CASSQVYSNEQFF

j_call: TRBJ2-3
v_call: TRBV4-1
cdr3_aa: CASSQETVTDTQYF

j_call: TRBJ1-3
v_call: TRBV2
cdr3_aa: CASSERAPDRDSGNTIYF

j_call: TRBJ2-2
v_call: TRBV6-5
cdr3_aa: CASRIAASGPGELFF

j_call: TRBJ1-1
v_call: TRBV18
cdr3_aa: CASSPQPGQGSGTEAFF

j_call: TRBJ2-1
v_call: TRBV25-1
cdr3_aa: CACRRASGTNEQFF

j_call: TRBJ2-3
v_call: TRBV7-9
cdr3_aa: CASSLADLGTQYF

j_call: TRBJ2-2
v_call: TRBV5-1
cdr3_aa: CASSLVQGNTGELFF

j_call: TRBJ1-5
v_call: TRBV7-6
cdr3_aa: CASSAGTGGQQPQHF

j_call: TRBJ1-6
v_call: TRBV5-1
cdr3_aa: CASSLAAQGGSPLHF

j_call: TRBJ2-1
v_call: TRBV29-1
cdr3_aa: CSVEGQYSYNEQFF

j_call: TRBJ1-2
v_call: TRBV27
cdr3_aa: CASSPKGQGAAYGYTF

j_call: TRBJ1-5
v_call: TRBV30
cdr3_aa: CAWSVRGRLSNQPQHF

j_call: TRBJ1-5
v_call: TRBV19
cdr3_aa: CASSLQGDQPQHF

j_call: TRBJ1-6
v_call: TRBV5-1
cdr3_aa: CASSQGGTGGGSPLHF

j_call: TRBJ2-2
v_call: TRBV4-1
cdr3_aa: CASSQSDRVGELFF

j_call: TRBJ2-5
v_call: TRBV9
cdr3_aa: CASSVQASPPKWAQYF

j_call: TRBJ2-3
v_call: TRBV7-8
cdr3_aa: CASSPRRDSSTDTQYF

j_call: TRBJ1-6
v_call: TRBV7-9
cdr3_aa: CASSLGTEPSPLHF

j_call: TRBJ2-1
v_call: TRBV15
cdr3_aa: CATKREGSHEQFF

j_call: TRBJ2-7
v_call: TRBV7-2
cdr3_aa: CASSNTGARYEQYF

j_call: TRBJ2-7
v_call: TRBV25-1
cdr3_aa: CASSGGTGYEQYF

j_call: TRBJ1-4
v_call: TRBV2
cdr3_aa: CASSYLGSANEKLFF

j_call: TRBJ1-6
v_call: TRBV5-1
cdr3_aa: CASSSSGTDNSPLHF

j_call: TRBJ1-2
v_call: TRBV11-2
cdr3_aa: CASSLVGGQYYGYTF